The 8 T cell receptor beta chains presented below share a single source sample, sequenced in a study of Ad26.COV2.S vaccination and SARS-CoV-2 variants. Method: immunoSEQ multiplex PCR; TCRdb's copy keeps in-frame clones and lacks some. The sample has around 300,000 clones; 80% to 90% are singletons. As to treatment: some 20 received Ad26.COV2.S at low or high dose, single or two shots; about 5 received placebo; per-sample allocation not given. The samples date from day 63 after the first vaccine or placebo injection. The sequences come from peripheral blood, collected in a trial of Ad26.COV2.S vaccine versus placebo. These receptor sequences come from a person aged 18-60 years who received the Ad26.COV2.S COVID-19 vaccine or a placebo.

This chain connects TRBV20-1 to TRBJ2-1, with 8 positions matching TRBD2. The trim removed 3 bases at V and 8 bases at J, leaving 12 bases unmatched. CDR1 is DFQATT, CDR2 SNEGSKA, per germline (reference sequence). The CDR3 length is 15 residues. CDR3 DNA: TGCAGTGCTAGTCCCCCGGGACTAGAAATCCATGAGCAGTTCTTC. This encodes CSASPPGLEIHEQFF.

This clone was seen a single time. The chain joins TRBV5-4 to TRBJ2-2; the D gene is possibly TRBD1 (6 bases). The germline V gene has CDR1 SGHNT and CDR2 YYREEE (reference sequence). V lost 5 bases to trimming and J lost 3 bases, with 11 bases between them. The CDR3 loop spans 14 amino acids. CDR3 amino acids: CASRSGQDTGELFF. CDR3 sequence (DNA): TGTGCCAGCAGATCGGGACAAGACACCGGGGAGCTGTTTTTT.

The V gene is TRBV6-5, the J gene TRBJ1-2; D is unresolved. Trimming cost V 6 bases and J 4 bases, with 12 bases left between them. CDR1 and CDR2 from the germline V gene are MNHEY and SVGAGI. This CDR3 spans 13 amino acids. CDR3 nucleotides: TGTGCCAGCAGATCCGACGGAGGCTATGGCTACACCTTC. Protein sequence: CASRSDGGYGYTF.

The chain uses TRBV24-1 and TRBJ2-5; D gene uncertain. Germline V gene lookup returns CDR1 KGHDR and CDR2 SFDVKD. The CDR3 contains 12 residues. V was pared by 3 bases and J by 2 bases, with 3 bases between. The DNA of the CDR3 is TGTGCCACCAGTGATACTCAAGAGACCCAGTACTTC. This codes for CATSDTQETQYF.

The genes are TRBV24-1 and TRBJ2-5; 7 positions match TRBD1. The CDR3 loop spans 15 amino acids. Germline assignment: CDR1 KGHDR and CDR2 SFDVKD. With V trimmed by 5 bases and J by 2 bases, 7 bases remained unmatched. CDR3 amino acids: CATSAPGGNQETQYF. The CDR3 bases are TGTGCCACCAGTGCCCCAGGGGGTAATCAAGAGACCCAGTACTTC.

CDR3 protein: CASSAGGGRYEQYF. The CDR3 coding sequence is TGTGCCAGCAGTGCGGGCGGGGGACGCTACGAGCAGTACTTC. The V and J genes are TRBV2 and TRBJ2-7; 7 nucleotides match TRBD2. V was pared by 4 bases and J by 3 bases, with 6 bases of the junction left unmatched. The CDR3 sequence is 14 residues long. Germline-derived CDR1 and CDR2 are SNHLY and FYNNEI.

V is TRBV5-1 and J is TRBJ2-5, with TRBD2 as a possible D gene (6 bases). Germline values: CDR1 SGHRS, CDR2 YFSETQ. Trimming stripped 4 bases from V and 4 bases from J, with 11 bases between. The length of the CDR3 is 13 residues. As DNA, the CDR3 is TGCGCCAGCAGCAGGCCCGGGGGAGAGACCCAGTACTTC. Protein product: CASSRPGGETQYF. Full variable domain (remainder filled in from reference TRBV5-1 and TRBJ2-5): KAGVTQTPRYLIKTRGQQVTLSCSPISGHRSVSWYQQTPGQGLQFLFEYFSETQRNKGNFPGRFSGRQFSNSRSEMNVSTLELGDSALYLCASSRPGGETQYFGPGTRLLVL.

The chain has TRBV5-1 and TRBJ1-1; 8 nucleotides agree with TRBD1. V was clipped by 3 bases and J by 4 bases; unmatched bases: 5. The CDR3 is 14 residues long. Looked up from germline, CDR1 is SGHRS and CDR2 is YFSETQ. Written as DNA, the CDR3 is TGCGCCAGCAGCTCGAGTACAGGGGGCACTGAAGCTTTCTTT. Amino acid sequence: CASSSSTGGTEAFF. Combining the CDR3 with reference TRBV5-1 and TRBJ1-1 gives the whole variable domain KAGVTQTPRYLIKTRGQQVTLSCSPISGHRSVSWYQQTPGQGLQFLFEYFSETQRNKGNFPGRFSGRQFSNSRSEMNVSTLELGDSALYLCASSSSTGGTEAFFGQGTRLTVV.